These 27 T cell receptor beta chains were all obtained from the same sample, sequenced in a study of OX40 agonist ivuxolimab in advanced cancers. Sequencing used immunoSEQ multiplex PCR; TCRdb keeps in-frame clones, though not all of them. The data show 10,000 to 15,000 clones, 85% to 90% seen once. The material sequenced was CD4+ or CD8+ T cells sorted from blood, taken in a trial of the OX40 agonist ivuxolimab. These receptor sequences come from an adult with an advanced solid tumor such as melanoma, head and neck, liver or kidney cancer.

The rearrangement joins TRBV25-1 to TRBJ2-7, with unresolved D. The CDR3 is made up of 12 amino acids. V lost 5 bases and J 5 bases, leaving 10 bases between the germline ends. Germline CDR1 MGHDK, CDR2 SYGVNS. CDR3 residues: CASSPTRDEQYF. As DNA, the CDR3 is TGTGCCAGCAGTCCCACCCGGGACGAGCAGTACTTC.

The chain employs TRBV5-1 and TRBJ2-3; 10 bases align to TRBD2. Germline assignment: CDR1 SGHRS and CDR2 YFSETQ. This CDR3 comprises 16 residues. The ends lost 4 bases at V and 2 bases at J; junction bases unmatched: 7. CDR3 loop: CASSQETSGFTDTQYF. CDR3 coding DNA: TGCGCCAGCAGCCAAGAGACTAGCGGGTTCACAGATACGCAGTATTTT.

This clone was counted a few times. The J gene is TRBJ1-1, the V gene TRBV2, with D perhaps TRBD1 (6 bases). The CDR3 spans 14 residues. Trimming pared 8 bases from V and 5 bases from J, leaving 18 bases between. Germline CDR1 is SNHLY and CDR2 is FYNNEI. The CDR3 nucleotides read TGTGCCAGCCTTTTACTCACAGGGAGTACTGAAGCTTTCTTT. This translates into CASLLLTGSTEAFF.

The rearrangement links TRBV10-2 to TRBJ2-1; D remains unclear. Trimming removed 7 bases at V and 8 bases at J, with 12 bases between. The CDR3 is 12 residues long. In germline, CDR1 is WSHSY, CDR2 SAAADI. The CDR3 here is CASNGLGHEQFF. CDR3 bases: TGCGCCAGCAATGGTCTAGGGCATGAGCAGTTCTTC.

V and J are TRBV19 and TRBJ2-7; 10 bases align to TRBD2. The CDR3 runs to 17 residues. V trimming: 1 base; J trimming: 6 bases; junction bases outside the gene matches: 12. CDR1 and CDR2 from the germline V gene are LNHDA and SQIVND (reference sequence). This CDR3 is CASSIVGLASGRTEQYF. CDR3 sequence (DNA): TGTGCCAGTAGTATAGTCGGGTTAGCTAGCGGGAGAACCGAGCAGTACTTC.

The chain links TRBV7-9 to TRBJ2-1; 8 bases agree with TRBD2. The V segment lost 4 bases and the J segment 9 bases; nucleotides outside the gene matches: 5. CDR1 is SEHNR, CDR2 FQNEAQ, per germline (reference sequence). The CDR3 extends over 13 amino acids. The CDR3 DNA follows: TGTGCCAGCAGCTCGGGAGGGGAGCGTGAGCAGTTCTTC. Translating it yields CASSSGGEREQFF.

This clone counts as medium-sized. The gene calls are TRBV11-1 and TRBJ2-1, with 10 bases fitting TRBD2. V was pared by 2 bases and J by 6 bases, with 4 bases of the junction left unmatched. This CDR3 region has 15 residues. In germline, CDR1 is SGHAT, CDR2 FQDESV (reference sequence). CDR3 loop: CASSLSSGRLNEQFF. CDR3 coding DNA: TGTGCCAGCAGCTTATCTAGCGGGAGACTCAATGAGCAGTTCTTC.

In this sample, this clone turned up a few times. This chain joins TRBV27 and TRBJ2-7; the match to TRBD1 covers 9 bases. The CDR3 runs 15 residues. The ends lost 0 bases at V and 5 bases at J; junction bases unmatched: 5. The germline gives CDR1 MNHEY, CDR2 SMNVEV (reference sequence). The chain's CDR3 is CASSLSPGTGNEQYF. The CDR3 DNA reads TGTGCCAGCAGTTTATCTCCCGGGACAGGGAACGAGCAGTACTTC.

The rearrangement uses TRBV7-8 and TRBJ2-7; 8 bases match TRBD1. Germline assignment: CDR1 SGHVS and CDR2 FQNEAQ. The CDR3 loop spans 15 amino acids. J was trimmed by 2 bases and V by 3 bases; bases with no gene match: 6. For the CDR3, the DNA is TGTGCCAGCAGCTTTAGGACAGGGACCACCTACGAGCAGTACTTC. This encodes CASSFRTGTTYEQYF.

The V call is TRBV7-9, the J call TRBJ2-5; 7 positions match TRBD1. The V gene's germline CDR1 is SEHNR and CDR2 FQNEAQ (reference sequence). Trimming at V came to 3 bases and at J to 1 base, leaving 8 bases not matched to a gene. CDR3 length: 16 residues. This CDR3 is CASSLGYRDSQETQYF. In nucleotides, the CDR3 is TGTGCCAGCAGCTTGGGATATCGGGACAGCCAAGAGACCCAGTACTTC.

The DNA for the CDR3 is TGTGCCAGCAGAGAAGGACTGGAGTACTTC. Residues: CASREGLEYF. V is TRBV7-9 and J is TRBJ2-5, with a possible D match to TRBD2 (5 bases). CDR3 size: 10 residues. CDR1 and CDR2 (germline): SEHNR, FQNEAQ (reference sequence). Trimming cost V 6 bases and J 12 bases, with 11 bases left between them.

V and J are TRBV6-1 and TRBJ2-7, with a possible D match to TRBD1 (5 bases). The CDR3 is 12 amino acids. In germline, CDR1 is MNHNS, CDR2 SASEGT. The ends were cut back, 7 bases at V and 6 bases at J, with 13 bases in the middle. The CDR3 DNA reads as TGTGCCAGCATAAAGGGGTCGGGCGAGCAGTACTTC. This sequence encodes CASIKGSGEQYF.

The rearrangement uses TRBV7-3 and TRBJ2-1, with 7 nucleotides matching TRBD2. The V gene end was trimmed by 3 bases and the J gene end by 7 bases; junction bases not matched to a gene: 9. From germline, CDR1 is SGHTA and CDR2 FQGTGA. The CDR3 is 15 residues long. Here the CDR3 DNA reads TGTGCCAGCAGCTTGGGGCTAGCGGTTGATAATGAGCAGTTCTTC. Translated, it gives CASSLGLAVDNEQFF.

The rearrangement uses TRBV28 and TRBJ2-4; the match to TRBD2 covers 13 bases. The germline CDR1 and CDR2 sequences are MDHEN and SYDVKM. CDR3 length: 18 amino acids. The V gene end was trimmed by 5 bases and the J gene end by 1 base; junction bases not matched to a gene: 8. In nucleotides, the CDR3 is TGTGCCAGCAGTCCAGGACTAGCGGGAGTTAGTGCCAAAAACATTCAGTACTTC. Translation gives CASSPGLAGVSAKNIQYF.

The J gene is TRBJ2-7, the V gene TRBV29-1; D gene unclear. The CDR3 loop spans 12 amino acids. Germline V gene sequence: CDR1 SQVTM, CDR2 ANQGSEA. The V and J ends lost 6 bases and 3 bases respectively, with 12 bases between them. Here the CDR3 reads CSVPKNRYEQYF. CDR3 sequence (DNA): TGCAGCGTGCCGAAAAACCGCTACGAGCAGTACTTC.

CDR3 protein: CASSAHKASGRDTDTQYF. In nucleotides, the CDR3 is TGTGCCAGCAGCGCCCATAAGGCTAGCGGGAGGGATACAGATACGCAGTATTTT. This chain uses TRBV11-2 with TRBJ2-3; 12 positions match TRBD2. The CDR3 is 18 amino acids. Per the germline V gene, CDR1 is SGHAT and CDR2 is FQNNGV. The J segment lost 3 bases and the V segment lost 5 bases, leaving 12 bases of the junction unmatched. Full variable domain (rest looked up from reference TRBV11-2 and TRBJ2-3): EAGVAQSPRYKIIEKRQSVAFWCNPISGHATLYWYQQILGQGPKLLIQFQNNGVVDDSQLPKDRFSAERLKGVDSTLKIQPAKLEDSAVYLCASSAHKASGRDTDTQYFGPGTRLTVL.

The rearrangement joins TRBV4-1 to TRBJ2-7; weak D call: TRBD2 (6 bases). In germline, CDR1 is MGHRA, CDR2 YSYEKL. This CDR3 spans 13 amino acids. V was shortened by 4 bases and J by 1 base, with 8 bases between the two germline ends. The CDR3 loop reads CASSREESYEQYF. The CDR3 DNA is TGCGCCAGCAGCCGGGAGGAGTCCTACGAGCAGTACTTC.

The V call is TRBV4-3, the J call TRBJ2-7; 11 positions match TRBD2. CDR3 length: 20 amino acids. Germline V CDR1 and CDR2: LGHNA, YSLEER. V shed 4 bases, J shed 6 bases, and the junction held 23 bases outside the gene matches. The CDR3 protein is CASSLVLGQTTSGSVGEQYF. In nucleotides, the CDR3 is TGCGCCAGCAGCCTTGTTTTGGGACAGACCACTAGCGGGAGTGTCGGCGAGCAGTACTTC.

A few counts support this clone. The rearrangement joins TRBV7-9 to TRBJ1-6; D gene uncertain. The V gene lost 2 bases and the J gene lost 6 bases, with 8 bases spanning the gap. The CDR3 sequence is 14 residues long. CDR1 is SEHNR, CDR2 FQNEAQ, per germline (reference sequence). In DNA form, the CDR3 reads TGTGCCAGCAGCTTACTAGGTCTTAATTCACCCCTCCACTTT. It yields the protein CASSLLGLNSPLHF.

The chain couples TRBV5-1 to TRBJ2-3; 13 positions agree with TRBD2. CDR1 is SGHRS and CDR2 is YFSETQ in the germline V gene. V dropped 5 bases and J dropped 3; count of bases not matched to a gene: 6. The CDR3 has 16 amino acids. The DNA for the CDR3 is TGCGCCAGCAGATTTGGACTAGCGGGAGCAACAGATACGCAGTATTTT. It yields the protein CASRFGLAGATDTQYF.

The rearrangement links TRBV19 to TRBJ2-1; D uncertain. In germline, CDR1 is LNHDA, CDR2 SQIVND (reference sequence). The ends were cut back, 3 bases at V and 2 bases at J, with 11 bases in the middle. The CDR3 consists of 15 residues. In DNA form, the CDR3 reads TGTGCCAGTAGTATTTTGTCGTCTCCCTACAATGAGCAGTTCTTC. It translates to CASSILSSPYNEQFF. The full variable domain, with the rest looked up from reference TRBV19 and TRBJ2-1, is DGGITQSPKYLFRKEGQNVTLSCEQNLNHDAMYWYRQDPGQGLRLIYYSQIVNDFQKGDIAEGYSVSREKKESFPLTVTSAQKNPTAFYLCASSILSSPYNEQFFGPGTRLTVL.

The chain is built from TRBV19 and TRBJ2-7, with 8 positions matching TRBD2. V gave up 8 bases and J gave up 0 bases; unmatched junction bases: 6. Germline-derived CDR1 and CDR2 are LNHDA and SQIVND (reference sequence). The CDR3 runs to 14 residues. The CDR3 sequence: CASEVSGASYEQYF. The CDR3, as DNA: TGTGCCAGTGAGGTTAGCGGGGCCTCCTACGAGCAGTACTTC.

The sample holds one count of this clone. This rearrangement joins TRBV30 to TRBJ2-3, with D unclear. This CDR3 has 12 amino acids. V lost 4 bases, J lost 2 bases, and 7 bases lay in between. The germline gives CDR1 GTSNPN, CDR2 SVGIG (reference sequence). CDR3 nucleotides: TGTGCCTGGAAAACCCTCACAGATACGCAGTATTTT. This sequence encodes CAWKTLTDTQYF.

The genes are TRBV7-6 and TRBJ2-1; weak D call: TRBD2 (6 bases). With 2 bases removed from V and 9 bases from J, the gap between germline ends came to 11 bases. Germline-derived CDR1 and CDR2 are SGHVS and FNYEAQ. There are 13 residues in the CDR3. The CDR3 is CASSLIGSGEQFF. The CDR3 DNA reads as TGTGCCAGCAGCTTAATCGGGAGTGGTGAGCAGTTCTTC.

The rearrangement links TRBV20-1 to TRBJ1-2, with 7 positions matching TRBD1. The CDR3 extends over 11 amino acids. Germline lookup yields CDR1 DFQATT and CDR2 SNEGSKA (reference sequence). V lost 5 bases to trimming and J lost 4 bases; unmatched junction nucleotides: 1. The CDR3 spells CSARDSYGYTF. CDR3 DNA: TGCAGTGCTCGGGACAGCTATGGCTACACCTTC.

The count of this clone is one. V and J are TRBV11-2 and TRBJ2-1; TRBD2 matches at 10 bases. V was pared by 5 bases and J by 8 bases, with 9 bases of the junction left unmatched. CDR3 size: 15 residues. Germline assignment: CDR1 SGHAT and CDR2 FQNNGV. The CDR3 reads CASSTGLAAFDEQFF. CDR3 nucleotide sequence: TGTGCCAGCAGCACCGGACTAGCGGCCTTTGATGAGCAGTTCTTC. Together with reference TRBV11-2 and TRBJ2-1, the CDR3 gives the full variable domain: EAGVAQSPRYKIIEKRQSVAFWCNPISGHATLYWYQQILGQGPKLLIQFQNNGVVDDSQLPKDRFSAERLKGVDSTLKIQPAKLEDSAVYLCASSTGLAAFDEQFFGPGTRLTVL.

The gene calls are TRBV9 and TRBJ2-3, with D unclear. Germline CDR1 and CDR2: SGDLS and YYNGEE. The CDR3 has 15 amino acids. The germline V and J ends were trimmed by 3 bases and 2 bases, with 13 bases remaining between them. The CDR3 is CASSGRLGYTDTQYF. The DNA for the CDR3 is TGTGCCAGCAGCGGACGACTTGGCTACACAGATACGCAGTATTTT.